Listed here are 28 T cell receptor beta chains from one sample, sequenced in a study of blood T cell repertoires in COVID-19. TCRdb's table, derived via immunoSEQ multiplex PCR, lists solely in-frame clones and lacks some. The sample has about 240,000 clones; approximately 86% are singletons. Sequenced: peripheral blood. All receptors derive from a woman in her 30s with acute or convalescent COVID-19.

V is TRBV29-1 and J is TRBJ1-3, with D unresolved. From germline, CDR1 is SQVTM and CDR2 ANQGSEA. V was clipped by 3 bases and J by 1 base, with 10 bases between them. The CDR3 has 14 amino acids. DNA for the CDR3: TGCAGCGTTGAGATAGCAGCGTCTGGAAACACCATATATTTT. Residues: CSVEIAASGNTIYF.

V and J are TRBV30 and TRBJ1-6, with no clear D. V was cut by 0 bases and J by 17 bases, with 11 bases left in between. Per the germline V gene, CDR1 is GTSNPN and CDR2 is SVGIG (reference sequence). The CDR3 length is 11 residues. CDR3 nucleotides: TGTGCCTGGAGTGTCACCCGTCTAGTCCACTTT. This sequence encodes CAWSVTRLVHF.

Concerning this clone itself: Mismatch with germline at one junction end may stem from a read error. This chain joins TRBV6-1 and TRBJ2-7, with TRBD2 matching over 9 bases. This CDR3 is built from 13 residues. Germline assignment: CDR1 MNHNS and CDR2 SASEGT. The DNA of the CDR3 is TGTGCCAGCAGTTGGGGACTAGCTGCTTCTCCTGCTTTC. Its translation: CASSWGLAASPAF.

The CDR3 DNA reads TGTGCCAGCAGTTTCAGGGCCTCCTACGAGCAGTACTTC. Its translation is CASSFRASYEQYF. The rearrangement joins TRBV12-3 or TRBV12-4 to TRBJ2-7; TRBD1 might be the D (5 bases). Trimming took off 3 bases at V and 0 bases at J, with 6 bases between the two ends. The CDR3 is made up of 13 amino acids.

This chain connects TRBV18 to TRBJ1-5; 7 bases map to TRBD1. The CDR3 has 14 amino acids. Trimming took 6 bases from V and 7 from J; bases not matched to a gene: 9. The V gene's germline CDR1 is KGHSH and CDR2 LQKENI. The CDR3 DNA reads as TGTGCCAGCTCCCAGGGGGGAAGAACCCAGCCCCAGCATTTT. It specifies CASSQGGRTQPQHF.

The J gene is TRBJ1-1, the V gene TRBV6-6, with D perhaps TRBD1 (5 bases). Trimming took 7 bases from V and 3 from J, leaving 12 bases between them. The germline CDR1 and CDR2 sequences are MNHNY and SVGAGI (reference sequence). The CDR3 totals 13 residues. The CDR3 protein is CASTAMGHTEAFF. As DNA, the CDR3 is TGTGCCAGCACCGCGATGGGGCACACTGAAGCTTTCTTT.

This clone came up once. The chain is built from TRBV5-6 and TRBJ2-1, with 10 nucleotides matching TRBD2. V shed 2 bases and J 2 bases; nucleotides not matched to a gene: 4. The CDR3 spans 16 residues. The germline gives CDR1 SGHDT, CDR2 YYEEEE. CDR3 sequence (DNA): TGTGCCAGCAGCTTTAGCGGGAGGTCACCCTACAATGAGCAGTTCTTC. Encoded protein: CASSFSGRSPYNEQFF.

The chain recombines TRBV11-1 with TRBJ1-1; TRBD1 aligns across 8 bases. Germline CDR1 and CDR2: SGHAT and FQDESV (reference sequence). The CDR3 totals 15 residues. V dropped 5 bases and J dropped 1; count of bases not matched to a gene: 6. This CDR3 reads CASSLRQGTNTEAFF. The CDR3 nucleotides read TGTGCCAGCAGCCTAAGACAGGGGACGAACACTGAAGCTTTCTTT.

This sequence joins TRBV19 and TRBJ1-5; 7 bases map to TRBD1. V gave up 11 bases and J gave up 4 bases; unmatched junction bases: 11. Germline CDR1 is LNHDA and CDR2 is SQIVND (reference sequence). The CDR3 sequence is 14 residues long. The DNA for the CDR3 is TGTGCCGGGTCAAACAGGGGCCCGAATCAGCCCCAGCATTTT. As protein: CAGSNRGPNQPQHF. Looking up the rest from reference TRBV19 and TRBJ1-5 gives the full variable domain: DGGITQSPKYLFRKEGQNVTLSCEQNLNHDAMYWYRQDPGQGLRLIYYSQIVNDFQKGDIAEGYSVSREKKESFPLTVTSAQKNPTAFYLCAGSNRGPNQPQHFGDGTRLSIL.

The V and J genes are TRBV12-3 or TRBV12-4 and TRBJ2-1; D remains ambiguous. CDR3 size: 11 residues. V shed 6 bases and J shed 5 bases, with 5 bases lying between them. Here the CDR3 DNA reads TGTGCCAGCAGGCTACACAATGAGCAGTTCTTC. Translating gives CASRLHNEQFF.

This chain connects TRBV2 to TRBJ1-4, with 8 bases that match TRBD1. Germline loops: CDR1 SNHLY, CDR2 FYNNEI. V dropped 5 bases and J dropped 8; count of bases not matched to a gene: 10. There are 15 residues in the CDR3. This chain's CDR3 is CASSSTRDRREKLFF. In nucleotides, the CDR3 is TGTGCCAGCAGTAGCACCCGGGACAGGAGGGAAAAACTGTTTTTT.

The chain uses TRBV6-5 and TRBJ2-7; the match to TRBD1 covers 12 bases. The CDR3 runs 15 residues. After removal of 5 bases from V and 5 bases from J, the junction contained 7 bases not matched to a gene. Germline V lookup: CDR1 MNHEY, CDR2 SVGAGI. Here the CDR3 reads CASSPPGQGADEQYF. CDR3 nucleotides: TGTGCCAGCAGTCCTCCGGGACAGGGGGCCGACGAGCAGTACTTC.

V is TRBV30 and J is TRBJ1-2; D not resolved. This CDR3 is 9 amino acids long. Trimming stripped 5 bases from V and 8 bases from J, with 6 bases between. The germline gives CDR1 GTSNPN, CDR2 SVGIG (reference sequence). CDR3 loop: CAWLEGYTF. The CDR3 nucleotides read TGTGCCTGGTTAGAAGGCTACACCTTC.

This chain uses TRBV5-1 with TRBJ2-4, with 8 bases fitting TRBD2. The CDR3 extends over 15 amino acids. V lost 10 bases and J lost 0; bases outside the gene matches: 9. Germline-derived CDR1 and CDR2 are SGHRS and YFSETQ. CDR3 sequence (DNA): TGCGCCGCCGGATGTAGCGGGACAGCCAAAAACATTCAGTACTTC. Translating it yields CAAGCSGTAKNIQYF.

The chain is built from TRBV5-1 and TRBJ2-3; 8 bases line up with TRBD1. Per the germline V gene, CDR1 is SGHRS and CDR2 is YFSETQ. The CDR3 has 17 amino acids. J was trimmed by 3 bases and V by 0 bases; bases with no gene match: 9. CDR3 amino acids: CASSLGVGTGVTDTQYF. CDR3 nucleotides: TGCGCCAGCAGCTTGGGGGTAGGGACAGGAGTTACAGATACGCAGTATTTT.

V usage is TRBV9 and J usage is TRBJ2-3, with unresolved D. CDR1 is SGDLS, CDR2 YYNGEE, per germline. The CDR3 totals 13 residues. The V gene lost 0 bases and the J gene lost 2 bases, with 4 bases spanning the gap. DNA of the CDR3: TGTGCCAGCAGCGTAGTAAACACAGATACGCAGTATTTT. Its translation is CASSVVNTDTQYF.

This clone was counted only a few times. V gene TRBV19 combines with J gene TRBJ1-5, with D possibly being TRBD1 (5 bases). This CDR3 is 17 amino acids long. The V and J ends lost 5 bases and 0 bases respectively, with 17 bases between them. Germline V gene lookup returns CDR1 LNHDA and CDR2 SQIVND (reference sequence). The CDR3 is CASSALPLGDSNQPQHF. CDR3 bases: TGTGCCAGTAGTGCCCTGCCGTTAGGGGATAGCAATCAGCCCCAGCATTTT. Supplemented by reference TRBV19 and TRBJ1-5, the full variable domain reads DGGITQSPKYLFRKEGQNVTLSCEQNLNHDAMYWYRQDPGQGLRLIYYSQIVNDFQKGDIAEGYSVSREKKESFPLTVTSAQKNPTAFYLCASSALPLGDSNQPQHFGDGTRLSIL.

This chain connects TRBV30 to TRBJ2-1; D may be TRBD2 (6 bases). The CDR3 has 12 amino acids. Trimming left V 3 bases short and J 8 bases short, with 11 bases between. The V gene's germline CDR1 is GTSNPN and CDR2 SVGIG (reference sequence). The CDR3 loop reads CAWSFGGYEQFF. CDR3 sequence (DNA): TGTGCCTGGAGCTTCGGAGGGTATGAGCAGTTCTTC.

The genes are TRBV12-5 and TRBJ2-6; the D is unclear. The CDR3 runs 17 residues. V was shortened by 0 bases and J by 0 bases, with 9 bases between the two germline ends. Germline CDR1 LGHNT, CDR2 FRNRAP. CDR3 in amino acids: CASGLVGLNSGANVLTF. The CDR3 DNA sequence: TGTGCTAGTGGTTTGGTCGGGTTAAACTCTGGGGCCAACGTCCTGACTTTC.

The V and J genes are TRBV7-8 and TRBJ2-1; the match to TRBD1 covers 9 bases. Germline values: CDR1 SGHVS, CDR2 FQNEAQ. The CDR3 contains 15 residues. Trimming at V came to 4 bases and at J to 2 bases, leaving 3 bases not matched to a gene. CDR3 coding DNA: TGTGCCAGCAGCTATACAGGGGGCCCCTACAATGAGCAGTTCTTC. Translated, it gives CASSYTGGPYNEQFF.

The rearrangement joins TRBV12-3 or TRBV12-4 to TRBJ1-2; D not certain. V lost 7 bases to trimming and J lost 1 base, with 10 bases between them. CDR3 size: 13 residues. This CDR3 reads CASTPSGNYGYTF. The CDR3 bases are TGTGCCAGCACCCCATCGGGTAACTATGGCTACACCTTC.

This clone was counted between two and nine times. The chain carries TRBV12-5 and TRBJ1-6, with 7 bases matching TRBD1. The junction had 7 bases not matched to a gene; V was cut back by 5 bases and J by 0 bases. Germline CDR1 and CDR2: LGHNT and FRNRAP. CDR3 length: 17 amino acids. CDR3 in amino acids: CASGPWTGVSYNSPLHF. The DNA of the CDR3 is TGTGCTAGTGGTCCCTGGACAGGCGTCTCCTATAATTCACCCCTCCACTTT.

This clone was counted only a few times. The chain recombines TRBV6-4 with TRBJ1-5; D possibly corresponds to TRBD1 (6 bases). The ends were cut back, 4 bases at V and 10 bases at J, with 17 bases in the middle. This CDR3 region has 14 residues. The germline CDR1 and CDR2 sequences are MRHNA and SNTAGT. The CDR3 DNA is TGTGCCAGCAGTGTTGAGACAGGTATTCATCCCCAGCATTTT. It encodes CASSVETGIHPQHF.

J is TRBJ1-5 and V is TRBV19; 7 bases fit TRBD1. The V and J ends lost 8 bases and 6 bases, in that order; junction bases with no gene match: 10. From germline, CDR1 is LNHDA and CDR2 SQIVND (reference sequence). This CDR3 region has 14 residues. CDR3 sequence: CASSTGVSGQPQHF. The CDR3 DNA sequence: TGTGCCAGTTCTACAGGGGTTTCGGGTCAGCCCCAGCATTTT.

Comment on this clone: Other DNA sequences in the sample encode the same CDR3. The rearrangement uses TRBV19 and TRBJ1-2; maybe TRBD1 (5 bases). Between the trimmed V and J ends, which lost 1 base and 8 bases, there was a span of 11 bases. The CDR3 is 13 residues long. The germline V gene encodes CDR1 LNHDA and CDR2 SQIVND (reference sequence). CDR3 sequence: CASSIGQGGGYTF. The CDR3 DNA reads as TGTGCCAGTAGTATAGGTCAGGGTGGCGGCTACACCTTC.

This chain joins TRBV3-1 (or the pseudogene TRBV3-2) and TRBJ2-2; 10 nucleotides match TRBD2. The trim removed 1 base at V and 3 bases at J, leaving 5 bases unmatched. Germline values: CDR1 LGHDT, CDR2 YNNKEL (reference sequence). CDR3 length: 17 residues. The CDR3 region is CASSQARLAGDTGELFF. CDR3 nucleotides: TGTGCCAGCAGCCAAGCTCGGCTAGCGGGGGACACCGGGGAGCTGTTTTTT.

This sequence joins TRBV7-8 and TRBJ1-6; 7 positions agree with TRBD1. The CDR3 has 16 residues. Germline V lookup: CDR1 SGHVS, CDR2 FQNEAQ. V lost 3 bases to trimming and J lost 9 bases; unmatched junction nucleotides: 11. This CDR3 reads CASSFRDPRGISPLHF. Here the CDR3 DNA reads TGTGCCAGCAGCTTCCGGGACCCCAGGGGGATTTCACCCCTCCACTTT.

CDR3 nucleotide sequence: TGTGCCAGCAGAGGAGGGGACAGGGACACTGAAGCTTTCTTT. Protein sequence: CASRGGDRDTEAFF. This chain uses TRBV6-4 with TRBJ1-1, with 9 bases matching TRBD1. V lost 6 bases, J lost 3 bases, and 5 bases stayed unmatched. The CDR3 contains 14 residues. The germline gives CDR1 MRHNA, CDR2 SNTAGT.